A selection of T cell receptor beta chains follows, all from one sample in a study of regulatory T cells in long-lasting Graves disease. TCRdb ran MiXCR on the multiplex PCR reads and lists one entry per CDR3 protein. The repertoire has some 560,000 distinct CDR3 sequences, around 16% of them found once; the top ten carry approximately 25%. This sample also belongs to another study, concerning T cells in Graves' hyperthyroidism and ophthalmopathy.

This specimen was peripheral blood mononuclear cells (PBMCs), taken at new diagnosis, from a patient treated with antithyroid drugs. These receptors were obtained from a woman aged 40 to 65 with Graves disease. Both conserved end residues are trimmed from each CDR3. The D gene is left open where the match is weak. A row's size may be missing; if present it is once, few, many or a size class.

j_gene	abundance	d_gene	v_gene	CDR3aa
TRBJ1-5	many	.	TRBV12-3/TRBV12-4	AAGEGGNQPQH
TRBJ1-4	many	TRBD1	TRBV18	ASSPREGGVEKLF
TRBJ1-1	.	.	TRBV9	ASSPGSSTEAF
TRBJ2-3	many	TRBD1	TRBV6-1	ASSATGGTTDTQY
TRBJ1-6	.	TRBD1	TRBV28	ASSPGQGTIFRSYNSPLH
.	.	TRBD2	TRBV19	ASSIPKLAERETQY
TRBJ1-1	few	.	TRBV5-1	ASSLGEVRTAEAF
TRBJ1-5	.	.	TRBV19	ASSIFRGEYSNQPQH
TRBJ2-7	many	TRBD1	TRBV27	ASSSLQGASSYEQY
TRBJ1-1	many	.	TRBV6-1	ASGGSENTEAF
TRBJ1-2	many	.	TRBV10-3	AILDLGSNYGYT
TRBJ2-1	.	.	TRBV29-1	SVAPAWDNEQF
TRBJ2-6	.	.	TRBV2	ASSAGAYSGANVLT
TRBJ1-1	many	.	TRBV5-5	ASSQVGGRDTEAF
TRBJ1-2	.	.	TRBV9	ASSVGAGDGYT
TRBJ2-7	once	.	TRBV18	ASSFTDSTYEQY
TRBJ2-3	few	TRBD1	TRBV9	ASSVGGQGAADTQY
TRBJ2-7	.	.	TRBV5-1	ASNPLRTAYEQY
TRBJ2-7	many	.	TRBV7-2	ASSLLGVSYEQY
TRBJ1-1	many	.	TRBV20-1	SAPISGMPAF
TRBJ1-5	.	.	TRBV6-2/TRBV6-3	ASSYGQGRPQH
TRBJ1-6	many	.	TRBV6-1	ASREVQGRNSPLH
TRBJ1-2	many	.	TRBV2	ASSERGGYT
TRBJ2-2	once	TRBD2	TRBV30	AWMATGGPTGELF
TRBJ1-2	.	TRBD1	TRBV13	ASSGTGKKANYGYT
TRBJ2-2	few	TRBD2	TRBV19	ASSTSSGVTGELF
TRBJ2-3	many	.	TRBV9	ASSEDRDTDTQY
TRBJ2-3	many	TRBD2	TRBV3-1	ASSSRLAGGYDTQY
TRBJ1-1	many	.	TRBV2	ATQSRRDTEAF
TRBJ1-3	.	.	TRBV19	ASSRGLSSGNTIY
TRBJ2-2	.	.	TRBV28	ASRQLGTGELF
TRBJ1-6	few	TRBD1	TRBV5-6	ASSGGQGSSPLH
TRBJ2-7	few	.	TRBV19	ASSITGPLYEQY
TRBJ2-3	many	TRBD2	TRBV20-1	SAFSAGTSTDTQY
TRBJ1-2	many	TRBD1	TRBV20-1	SARDRGQGHGYT
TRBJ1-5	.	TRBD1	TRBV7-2	ASSPTGDKKPQH
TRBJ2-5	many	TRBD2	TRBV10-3	AISEPRLAGDQETQY
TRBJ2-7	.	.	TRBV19	ASNPGGFAYEQY
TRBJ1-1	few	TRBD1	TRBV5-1	ASSPGQGWNTEAF
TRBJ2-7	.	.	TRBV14	ASSQEKGRDEQY
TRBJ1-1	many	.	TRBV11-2	ASSSYGTVNTEAF
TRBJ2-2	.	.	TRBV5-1	ASSLDRSVTGELF